Listed below are T cell receptor beta chains from one sample, sequenced in a study of T-cell reconstitution after alpha-beta-depleted transplantation in children. Each CDR3 protein is one row after TCRdb ran MiXCR on the PCR reads. The sample has about 460,000 distinct CDR3 sequences; roughly 10% are singletons. The starting material was PBMCs, mostly from graft donor cells, obtained 180 days after TCRalphabeta/CD19-depleted stem cell transplant. The source is a female patient between 2 and 10 years old who had a stem cell transplant for aplastic anemia, so the T cells may come from the graft donor. Both conserved end residues are part of each CDR3. Not every row has a clone size; where given, it reads once, few, many or a size class.

v_gene	abundance	j_gene	CDR3aa
TRBV30	.	TRBJ2-3	CAWSVSSSRGVTQYF
TRBV12-3/TRBV12-4	.	TRBJ1-6	CASTRTGASYNSPLHF
TRBV4-3	few	TRBJ2-6	CASSQELVYTGANGLTF
TRBV20-1	.	TRBJ2-7	CSASTRGAYEQYF
TRBV5-5	many	TRBJ1-1	CASSPAGTTNTEAFF
TRBV7-9	few	TRBJ2-2	CASSLGQFTGELFF
TRBV29-1	few	TRBJ2-6	CSVVPDGTTGANVLTF
TRBV20-1	few	TRBJ1-2	CSATVNRGEASNYGYTF
TRBV15	.	TRBJ2-1	CATSRDWSNEQFF
TRBV12-3/TRBV12-4	few	TRBJ2-1	CASSQGLAGLTEQFF
TRBV27	.	TRBJ1-2	CASKGQGDFNYGYTF
TRBV12-5	few	TRBJ2-2	CASGLELLMGELFF
TRBV12-3/TRBV12-4	.	TRBJ2-1	CASSFGTGNEQFF
TRBV6-2/TRBV6-3	few	TRBJ2-1	CASTPGLAFYNEQFF
TRBV29-1	few	TRBJ1-1	CSVGSRNTEAFF
TRBV28	many	TRBJ2-4	CASSLSHQIAKNIQYF
TRBV11-2	.	TRBJ2-2	CASSFLRTSGRKTNTGELFF
TRBV7-2	few	TRBJ2-3	CASSLRLMRITDTQYF
TRBV20-1	few	TRBJ1-5	CSAGPRTDNQPQHF